Here is one T cell receptor (beta chain) with its context. This CDR3 contains 12 residues. CDR1 and CDR2 from the germline V gene are ENHRY and SYGVKD. V was pared by 2 bases and J by 9 bases, with 11 bases between. Naive CD8 cells comprised CD45RO-negative, CCR7-positively selected cells, excluding terminally differentiated effector memory CD45RA+ cells. This sample is part of a study of shared clonotypes between healthy human individuals. Study-wide context: The cohort had two women and a few men, ages 18 to 49.

The method was immunoSEQ multiplex PCR; TCRdb's version includes in-frame clones alone and lacks a portion of them. The table lists hundreds of thousands of clones, 98% of them singletons, with roughly 0.29% in the top ten. The sequenced sample consisted of naive CD8+ T cells sorted from blood. This chain joins TRBV10-3 and TRBJ2-7, with D unclear. This clonotype was obtained from a man aged 25 to 40 in good health. CDR3 coding DNA: TGTGCCATCAGTGAGAACTCCCCCGGGCAGTACTTC. Translated, it gives CAISENSPGQYF.